The rows below give T cell receptor beta chains drawn from one sample of a study of blood T cell repertoires in COVID-19. Measured with immunoSEQ multiplex PCR; TCRdb has only the in-frame clones, and not every one. The table includes approximately 300,000 clones, 90% to 95% detected once. Input material: PBMCs or T cells enriched from blood (not recorded which). Receptor source: a woman in her twenties or thirties who had been exposed to COVID-19. The CDR3 runs from the conserved cysteine through the conserved F or W. A D gene is named only where the DNA matches it firmly. Size values are once, few and many counts, or a class for expanded clones, and some rows have none.

size: .
D: TRBD2
length: 15
V: TRBV7-2
J: TRBJ2-3
DNA: TGTGCCAGCAGCCTGACTAGCAGGTTCAAAGATACGCAGTATTTT
CDR3: CASSLTSRFKDTQYF

size: once
D: .
length: 18
V: TRBV7-8
J: TRBJ2-7
DNA: TGTGCCAGCAGCTCGCGACCCCGGGACACCAACTTTTTCTACGAGCAGTACTTC
CDR3: CASSSRPRDTNFFYEQYF

size: .
D: .
length: 13
V: TRBV7-9
J: TRBJ1-1
DNA: TGTGCCAGCAGCTTAGCGGGGAGGCCTGAAGCTTTCTTT
CDR3: CASSLAGRPEAFF

size: .
D: TRBD2
length: 14
V: TRBV7-3
J: TRBJ2-3
DNA: TGTGCCAGCAGCTTGACTAGCGGCACAGATACGCAGTATTTT
CDR3: CASSLTSGTDTQYF

size: .
D: TRBD1
length: 17
V: TRBV5-6
J: TRBJ1-4
DNA: TGTGCCAGCAGCTTGATGGGACAGAACCTCAGGAATGAAAAACTGTTTTTT
CDR3: CASSLMGQNLRNEKLFF

size: .
D: TRBD1
length: 17
V: TRBV19
J: TRBJ2-6
DNA: TGTGCCACTGCTTCCCCGGGACAGAGCTCTGGGGCCAACGTCCTGACTTTC
CDR3: CATASPGQSSGANVLTF

size: .
D: TRBD1
length: 14
V: TRBV5-1
J: TRBJ1-1
DNA: TGCGCCAGCAGCACCGGACAGGGTGGAACTGAAGCTTTCTTT
CDR3: CASSTGQGGTEAFF

size: .
D: TRBD1
length: 14
V: TRBV29-1
J: TRBJ1-5
DNA: TGCAGCGTCGGGGACAGGGGGCCCTATCAGCCCCAGCATTTT
CDR3: CSVGDRGPYQPQHF

size: once
D: TRBD1
length: 13
V: TRBV10-2
J: TRBJ1-2
DNA: TGCGCCAGCAGTCCAACAGGGGGCTATGGCTACACCTTC
CDR3: CASSPTGGYGYTF

size: .
D: .
length: 15
V: TRBV3-1/TRBV3-2
J: TRBJ1-6
DNA: TGTGCCAGCAGCCAAGCGGGGGTGGGGAATTCACCCCTCCACTTT
CDR3: CASSQAGVGNSPLHF

size: few
D: TRBD2
length: 13
V: TRBV19
J: TRBJ2-7
DNA: TGTGCCAGTAGTATGGGAGGGGACTACGAGCAGTACTTC
CDR3: CASSMGGDYEQYF

size: .
D: .
length: 14
V: TRBV2
J: TRBJ1-5
DNA: TGTGCCAGCAGTACACAGGGTACCCAATCACCCCAGCATTTT
CDR3: CASSTQGTQSPQHF

size: .
D: TRBD2
length: 15
V: TRBV5-1
J: TRBJ2-3
DNA: TGCGCCAGCGCTAGCGGGGAGCTGCTAACAGATACGCAGTATTTT
CDR3: CASASGELLTDTQYF

size: .
D: .
length: 13
V: TRBV24-1
J: TRBJ2-3
DNA: TGTGCCACCAGTAATAGCCCCGCAGATACGCAGTATTTT
CDR3: CATSNSPADTQYF

size: .
D: .
length: 15
V: TRBV15
J: TRBJ1-3
DNA: TGTGCCACCAGCAGAGAACGCGGGCCTGGAAACACCATATATTTT
CDR3: CATSRERGPGNTIYF

size: .
D: .
length: 15
V: TRBV10-3
J: TRBJ2-5
DNA: TGTGCCATCAGTGAGTCTGGGGGCAGGGCAGAGACCCAGTACTTC
CDR3: CAISESGGRAETQYF

size: .
D: .
length: 14
V: TRBV5-1
J: TRBJ1-1
DNA: TGCGCCAGCAGCCCATTGGGGGGACGATCTGAAGCTTTCTTT
CDR3: CASSPLGGRSEAFF

size: .
D: TRBD2
length: 15
V: TRBV4-2
J: TRBJ2-7
DNA: TGTGCCAGCAGCCAGGAACTAGCGGGGGTGGGCGAGCAGTACTTC
CDR3: CASSQELAGVGEQYF

size: .
D: TRBD2
length: 20
V: TRBV7-8
J: TRBJ2-5
DNA: TGTGCCAGCAGCCGCCCCCCATTCACGAGCGGGAAGGGTAGACAAGAGACCCAGTACTTC
CDR3: CASSRPPFTSGKGRQETQYF

size: .
D: TRBD1
length: 16
V: TRBV2
J: TRBJ1-5
DNA: TGTGCCAGCAGTGAGACAGGGGGAATGGGCAATCAGCCCCAGCATTTT
CDR3: CASSETGGMGNQPQHF

size: .
D: TRBD1
length: 13
V: TRBV25-1
J: TRBJ1-2
DNA: TGTGCCAGCACAGGACAGGGCTTGGATGGCTACACCTTC
CDR3: CASTGQGLDGYTF

size: .
D: .
length: 16
V: TRBV6-5
J: TRBJ1-3
DNA: TGTGCCAGCAGTTACCAGGGACATAACTCTGGAAACACCATATATTTT
CDR3: CASSYQGHNSGNTIYF

size: .
D: TRBD1
length: 18
V: TRBV5-5
J: TRBJ2-6
DNA: TGTGCCAGCAGCTTGCGGACAGGGGGCGACGCTGGGGCCAACGTCCTGACTTTC
CDR3: CASSLRTGGDAGANVLTF

size: .
D: .
length: 11
V: TRBV16
J: TRBJ2-7
DNA: TGTGCCAGCAGCCTACACTACGAGCAGTACTTC
CDR3: CASSLHYEQYF

size: .
D: TRBD2
length: 16
V: TRBV4-1
J: TRBJ2-7
DNA: TGCGCCAGCAGCCAAGATGGCGGGGGGATTCTCTACGAGCAGTACTTC
CDR3: CASSQDGGGILYEQYF

size: .
D: TRBD1
length: 15
V: TRBV7-6
J: TRBJ1-5
DNA: TGTGCCAGCAGCTTAGGGACAGGGGGCTATCAGCCCCAGCATTTT
CDR3: CASSLGTGGYQPQHF

size: .
D: TRBD1
length: 15
V: TRBV3-1/TRBV3-2
J: TRBJ1-6
DNA: TGTGCCAGCAGCCAGAGGACAGGAGGTAATTCACCCCTCCACTTT
CDR3: CASSQRTGGNSPLHF

size: few
D: .
length: 15
V: TRBV6-5
J: TRBJ2-7
DNA: TGTGCCAGCAGTTACCGACAGGTAAATCGGAACGAGCAGTACTTC
CDR3: CASSYRQVNRNEQYF

size: .
D: .
length: 15
V: TRBV18
J: TRBJ1-3
DNA: TGTGCCAGCTCACCTGCGACAATCGCCGGAAACACCATATATTTT
CDR3: CASSPATIAGNTIYF

size: .
D: TRBD2
length: 16
V: TRBV24-1
J: TRBJ2-3
DNA: TGTGCCACCAGTGACTCCGGGGGGGCCGGCACAGATACGCAGTATTTT
CDR3: CATSDSGGAGTDTQYF

size: .
D: .
length: 14
V: TRBV9
J: TRBJ2-3
DNA: TGTGCCAGCAGCTCCCCGGGGGGCACAGATACGCAGTATTTT
CDR3: CASSSPGGTDTQYF

size: once
D: .
length: 13
V: TRBV5-1
J: TRBJ1-2
DNA: TGCGCCAGCAGCTCTCGGGGGAATGGTGGCTACACCTTC
CDR3: CASSSRGNGGYTF

size: .
D: .
length: 12
V: TRBV29-1
J: TRBJ2-1
DNA: TGCAGCGTTGAGTTTTTCGGCAATGAGCAGTTCTTC
CDR3: CSVEFFGNEQFF

size: .
D: .
length: 12
V: TRBV9
J: TRBJ1-2
DNA: TGTGCCAGCAGCCCAGGACAGCATGGCTACACCTTC
CDR3: CASSPGQHGYTF

size: .
D: .
length: 16
V: TRBV9
J: TRBJ1-6
DNA: TGTGCCAGCAGCGTAGCATCGCCAGGTCGTAATTCACCCCTCCACTTT
CDR3: CASSVASPGRNSPLHF

size: .
D: .
length: 16
V: TRBV7-2
J: TRBJ1-1
DNA: TGTGCCAGCAGCTTAAGTGTAGGGGCTGGAGACACTGAAGCTTTCTTT
CDR3: CASSLSVGAGDTEAFF

size: once
D: TRBD1
length: 19
V: TRBV29-1
J: TRBJ2-7
DNA: TGCAGCGTTGCGGCCCCCACCTCTCTGGCAGGGGGCAACTCCTACGAGCAGTACTTC
CDR3: CSVAAPTSLAGGNSYEQYF